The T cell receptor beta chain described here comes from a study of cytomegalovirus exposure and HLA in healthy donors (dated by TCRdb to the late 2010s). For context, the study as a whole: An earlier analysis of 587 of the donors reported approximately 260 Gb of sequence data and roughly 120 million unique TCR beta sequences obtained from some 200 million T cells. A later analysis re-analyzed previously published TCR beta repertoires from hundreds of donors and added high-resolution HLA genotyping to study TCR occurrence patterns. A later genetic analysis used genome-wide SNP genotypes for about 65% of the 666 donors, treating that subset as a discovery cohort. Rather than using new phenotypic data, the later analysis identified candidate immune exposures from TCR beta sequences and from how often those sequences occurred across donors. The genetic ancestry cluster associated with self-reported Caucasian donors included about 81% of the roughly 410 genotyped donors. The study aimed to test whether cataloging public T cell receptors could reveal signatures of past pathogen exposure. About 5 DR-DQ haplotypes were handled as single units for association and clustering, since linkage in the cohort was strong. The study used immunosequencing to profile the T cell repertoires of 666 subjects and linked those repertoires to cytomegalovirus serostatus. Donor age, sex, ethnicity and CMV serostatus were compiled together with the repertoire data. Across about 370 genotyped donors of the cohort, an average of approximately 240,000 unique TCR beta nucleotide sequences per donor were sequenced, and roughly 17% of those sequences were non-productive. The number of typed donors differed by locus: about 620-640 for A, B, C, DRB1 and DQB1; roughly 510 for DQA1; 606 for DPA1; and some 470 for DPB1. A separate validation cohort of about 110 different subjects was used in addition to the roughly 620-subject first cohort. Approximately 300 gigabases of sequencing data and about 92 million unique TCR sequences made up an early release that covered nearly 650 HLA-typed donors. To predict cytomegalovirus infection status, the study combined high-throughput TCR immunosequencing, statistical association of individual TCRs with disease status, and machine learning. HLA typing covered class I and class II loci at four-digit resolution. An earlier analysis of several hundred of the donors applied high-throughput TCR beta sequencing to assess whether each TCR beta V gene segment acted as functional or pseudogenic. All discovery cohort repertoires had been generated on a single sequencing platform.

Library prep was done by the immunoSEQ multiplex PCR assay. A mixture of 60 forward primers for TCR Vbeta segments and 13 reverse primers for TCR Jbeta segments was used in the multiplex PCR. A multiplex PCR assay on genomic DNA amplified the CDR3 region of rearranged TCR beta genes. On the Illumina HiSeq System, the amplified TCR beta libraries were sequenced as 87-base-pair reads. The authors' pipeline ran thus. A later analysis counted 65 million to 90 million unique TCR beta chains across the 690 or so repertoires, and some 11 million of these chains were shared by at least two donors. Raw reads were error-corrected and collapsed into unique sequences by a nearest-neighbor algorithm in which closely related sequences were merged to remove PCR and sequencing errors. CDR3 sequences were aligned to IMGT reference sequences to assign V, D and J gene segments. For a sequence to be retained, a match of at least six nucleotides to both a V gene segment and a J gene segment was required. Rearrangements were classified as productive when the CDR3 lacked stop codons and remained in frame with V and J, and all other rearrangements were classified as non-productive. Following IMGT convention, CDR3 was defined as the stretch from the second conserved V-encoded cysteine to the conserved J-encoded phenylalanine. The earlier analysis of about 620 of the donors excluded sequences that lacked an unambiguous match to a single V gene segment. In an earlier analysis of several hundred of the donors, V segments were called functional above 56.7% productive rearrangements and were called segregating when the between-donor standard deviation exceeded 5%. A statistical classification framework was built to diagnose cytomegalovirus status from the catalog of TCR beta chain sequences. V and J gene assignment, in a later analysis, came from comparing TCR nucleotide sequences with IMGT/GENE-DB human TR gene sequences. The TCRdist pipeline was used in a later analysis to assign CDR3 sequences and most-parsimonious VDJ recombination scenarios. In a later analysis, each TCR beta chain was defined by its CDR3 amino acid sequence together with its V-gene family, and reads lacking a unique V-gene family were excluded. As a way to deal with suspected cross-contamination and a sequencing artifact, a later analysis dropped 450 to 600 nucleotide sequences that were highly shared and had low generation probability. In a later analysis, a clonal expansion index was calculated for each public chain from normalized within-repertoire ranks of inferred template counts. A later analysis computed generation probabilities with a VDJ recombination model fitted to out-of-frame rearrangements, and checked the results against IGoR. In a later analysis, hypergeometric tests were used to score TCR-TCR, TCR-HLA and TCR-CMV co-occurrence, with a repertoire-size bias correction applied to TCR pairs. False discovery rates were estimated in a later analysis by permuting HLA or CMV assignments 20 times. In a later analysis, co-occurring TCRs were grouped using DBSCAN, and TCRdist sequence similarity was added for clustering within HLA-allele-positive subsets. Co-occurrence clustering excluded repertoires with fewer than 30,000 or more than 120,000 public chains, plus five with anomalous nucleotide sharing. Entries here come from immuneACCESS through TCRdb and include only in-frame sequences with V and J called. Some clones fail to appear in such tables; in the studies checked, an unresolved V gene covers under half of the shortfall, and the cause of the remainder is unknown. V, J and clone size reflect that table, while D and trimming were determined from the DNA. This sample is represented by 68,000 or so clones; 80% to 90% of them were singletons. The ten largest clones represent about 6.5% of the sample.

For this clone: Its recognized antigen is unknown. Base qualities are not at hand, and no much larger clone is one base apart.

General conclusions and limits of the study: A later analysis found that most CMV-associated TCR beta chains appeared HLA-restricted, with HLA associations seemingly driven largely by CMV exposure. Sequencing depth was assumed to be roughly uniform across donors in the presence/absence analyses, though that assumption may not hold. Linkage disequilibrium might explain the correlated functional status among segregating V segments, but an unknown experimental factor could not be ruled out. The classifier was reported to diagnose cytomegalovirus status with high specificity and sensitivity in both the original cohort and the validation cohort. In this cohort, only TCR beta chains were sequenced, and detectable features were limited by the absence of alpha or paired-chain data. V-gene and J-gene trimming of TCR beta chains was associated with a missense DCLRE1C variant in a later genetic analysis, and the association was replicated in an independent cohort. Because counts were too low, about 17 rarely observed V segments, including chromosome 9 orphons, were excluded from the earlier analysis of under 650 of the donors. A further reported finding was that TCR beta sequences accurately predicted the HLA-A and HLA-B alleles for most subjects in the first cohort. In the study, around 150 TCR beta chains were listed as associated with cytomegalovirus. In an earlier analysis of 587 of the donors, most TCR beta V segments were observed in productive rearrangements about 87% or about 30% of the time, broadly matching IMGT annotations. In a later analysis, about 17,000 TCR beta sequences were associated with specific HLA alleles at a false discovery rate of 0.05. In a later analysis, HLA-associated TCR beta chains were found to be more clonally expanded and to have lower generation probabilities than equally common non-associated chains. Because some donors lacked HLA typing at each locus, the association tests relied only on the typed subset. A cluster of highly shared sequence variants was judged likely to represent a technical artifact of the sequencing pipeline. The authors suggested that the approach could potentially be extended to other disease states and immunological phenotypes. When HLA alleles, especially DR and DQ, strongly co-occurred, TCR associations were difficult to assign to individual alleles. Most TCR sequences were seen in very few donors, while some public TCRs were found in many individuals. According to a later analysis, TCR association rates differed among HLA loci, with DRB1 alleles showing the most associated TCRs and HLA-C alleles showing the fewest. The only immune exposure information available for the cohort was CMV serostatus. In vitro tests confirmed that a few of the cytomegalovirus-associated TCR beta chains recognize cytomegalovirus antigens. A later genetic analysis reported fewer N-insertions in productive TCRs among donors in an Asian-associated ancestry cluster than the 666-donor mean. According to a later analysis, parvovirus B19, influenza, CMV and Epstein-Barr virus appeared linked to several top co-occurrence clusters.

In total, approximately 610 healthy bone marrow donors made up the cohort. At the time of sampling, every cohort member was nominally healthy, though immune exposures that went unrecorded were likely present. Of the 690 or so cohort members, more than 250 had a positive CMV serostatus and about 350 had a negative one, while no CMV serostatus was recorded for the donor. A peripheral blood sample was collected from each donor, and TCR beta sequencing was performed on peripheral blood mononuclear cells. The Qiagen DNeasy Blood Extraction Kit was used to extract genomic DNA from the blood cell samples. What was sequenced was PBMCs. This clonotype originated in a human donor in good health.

The DNA sequence follows: TGTGCCAGTAGTACCACGGCGGACACTGAAGCTTTCTTT. This encodes CASSTTADTEAFF. Rearrangement joined TRBV19 to TRBJ1-1, with the D gene not clear enough to name. CDR3 length: 13 amino acids, cysteine to phenylalanine. The entry retains the CDR3 DNA only, 39 bases that are in frame from base 1. Trimming costs V 4 bases and J 3 bases, and their ends lie 9 bases apart. CDR1 and CDR2 (LNHDA, SQIVND) derive from the germline V gene (reference sequence).